This is a list of T cell receptor beta chains from one sample in a study of Graves' ophthalmopathy and Graves' hyperthyroidism. Each CDR3 protein is one row after TCRdb ran MiXCR on the multiplex PCR reads. The table lists approximately 700,000 distinct CDR3 sequences, 40% of them singletons. The sample was peripheral blood. The source is an adult man with Graves' ophthalmopathy. Both conserved end residues are part of each CDR3. D genes are given only for firm matches. Size is omitted from some rows. Given values are once, few, many or a class for expanded clones.

d_gene,abundance,v_gene,j_gene,CDR3aa,CDR3nt
NA,few,TRBV12-3/TRBV12-4,TRBJ1-1,CASSLFSGLGTEAFF,TGTGCCAGCAGTTTATTTTCAGGGTTGGGCACTGAAGCTTTCTTT
TRBD2,few,TRBV5-1,TRBJ2-7,CASSLEAGGWDEQYF,TGCGCCAGCAGCTTGGAGGCCGGGGGGTGGGACGAGCAGTACTTC
NA,many,TRBV10-3,TRBJ1-1,CATQGSRTPNTEAFF,TGTGCCACCCAAGGCTCCCGGACCCCGAACACTGAAGCTTTCTTT
NA,NA,TRBV12-3/TRBV12-4,TRBJ1-5,CASSLVGANSNQPQHF,TGTGCCAGCAGTTTGGTCGGGGCAAATAGCAATCAGCCCCAGCATTTT
NA,NA,TRBV10-3,TRBJ1-6,CAISEHSANSPLHF,TGTGCCATCAGTGAGCACAGCGCTAATTCACCCCTCCACTTT
TRBD2,NA,TRBV4-3,TRBJ2-7,CASSQDTSGGVPYEQYF,TGCGCCAGCAGCCAAGATACTAGCGGGGGTGTTCCCTACGAGCAGTACTTC
NA,NA,TRBV6-6,TRBJ1-4,CASSYSSEKLFF,TGTGCCAGCAGTTACTCCAGTGAAAAACTGTTTTTT
NA,many,TRBV29-1,TRBJ1-4,CSAVNRENNEKLFF,TGCAGCGCCGTCAACAGGGAAAATAATGAAAAACTGTTTTTT
NA,many,TRBV20-1,TRBJ1-1,CSVSLTVMNTEAFF,TGCAGTGTTTCCCTGACGGTGATGAACACTGAAGCTTTCTTT
TRBD2,few,TRBV7-9,TRBJ2-7,CASSAGGLAGGASDEQYF,TGTGCCAGCAGCGCAGGGGGCCTAGCGGGAGGAGCGTCGGACGAGCAGTACTTC
NA,NA,TRBV20-1,TRBJ1-5,CSAPRDRGNQPQHF,TGCAGTGCGCCTCGGGACCGGGGGAATCAGCCCCAGCATTTT
NA,NA,TRBV11-2,TRBJ2-7,CASSRREAYEQYF,TGTGCCAGCAGCCGTAGGGAAGCCTACGAGCAGTACTTC
NA,many,TRBV11-2,TRBJ2-5,CASSSGTLETQYF,TGTGCCAGCAGCTCCGGGACCTTGGAGACCCAGTACTTC
NA,NA,TRBV7-9,TRBJ1-5,CASSLVLAGPDNQPQHF,TGTGCCAGCAGCTTAGTTTTAGCGGGGCCCGACAATCAGCCCCAGCATTTT
NA,many,TRBV20-1,TRBJ1-1,CSARGATNTEAFF,TGCAGTGCTAGAGGCGCCACGAACACTGAAGCTTTCTTT
NA,many,TRBV7-2,TRBJ2-5,CASSSYLETQYF,TGTGCCAGCAGCTCATACTTAGAGACCCAGTACTTC
NA,few,TRBV7-9,TRBJ2-7,CASSPLGPRLYEQYF,TGTGCCAGCAGCCCCCTGGGACCCAGGTTGTACGAGCAGTACTTC
NA,once,TRBV25-1,TRBJ2-2,CASSYQGLNTGELFF,TGTGCCAGCAGTTACCAGGGGTTAAACACCGGGGAGCTGTTTTTT
NA,many,TRBV7-9,TRBJ1-1,CASSSQGPEAFF,TGTGCCAGCAGCTCCCAGGGGCCTGAAGCTTTCTTT
NA,many,TRBV7-2,TRBJ2-7,CASSLGEAPSPYEQYF,TGTGCCAGCAGCTTAGGTGAAGCTCCTTCCCCCTACGAGCAGTACTTC
NA,NA,TRBV20-1,TRBJ2-7,CSARLTGSHLEQYF,TGCAGTGCTAGACTGACCGGTTCCCACCTCGAGCAGTACTTC
TRBD1,few,TRBV7-9,TRBJ2-7,CASSPMTGIKAYEQYF,TGTGCCAGCAGCCCCATGACAGGGATAAAGGCCTACGAGCAGTACTTC
NA,NA,TRBV2,TRBJ1-1,CASIKGGGRRAEAFF,TGTGCCAGCATCAAAGGCGGGGGGCGGAGGGCTGAAGCTTTCTTT
NA,many,TRBV7-3,TRBJ2-5,CASSLNALNGETQYF,TGTGCCAGCAGCTTAAACGCGCTAAACGGGGAGACCCAGTACTTC
NA,many,TRBV7-9,TRBJ2-6,CASSLGLSVLTF,TGTGCCAGCAGCTTAGGTTTGTCCGTCCTGACTTTC
NA,NA,TRBV19,TRBJ1-6,CASSPLGADNSPLHF,TGTGCCAGTAGTCCCCTGGGGGCAGACAATTCACCCCTCCACTTT
NA,once,TRBV7-9,TRBJ2-5,CAGSLGAGMGQETQYF,TGTGCCGGCAGCTTAGGGGCAGGGATGGGCCAAGAGACCCAGTACTTC
NA,few,TRBV7-9,TRBJ2-7,CASSLKGGPEQYF,TGTGCCAGCAGCCTCAAAGGAGGTCCCGAGCAGTACTTC
TRBD1,NA,TRBV19,TRBJ2-2,CASSVQGADTGELFF,TGTGCCAGTAGTGTACAGGGGGCGGACACCGGGGAGCTGTTTTTT
TRBD2,once,TRBV28,TRBJ2-2,CASTSGGRGGELFF,TGTGCCAGCACCTCAGGCGGGAGGGGCGGGGAGCTGTTTTTT
TRBD1,once,TRBV25-1,TRBJ1-5,CASSEWGPRQGGGQPQHF,TGTGCCAGCAGTGAATGGGGACCTCGACAGGGAGGAGGTCAGCCCCAGCATTTT
TRBD1,NA,TRBV10-2,TRBJ1-4,CASSGTGEQEKLFF,TGTGCCAGCAGTGGGACAGGGGAACAGGAAAAACTGTTTTTT
NA,many,TRBV29-1,TRBJ1-1,CSVFVQGVGTEAFF,TGCAGCGTCTTTGTCCAGGGTGTGGGCACTGAAGCTTTCTTT